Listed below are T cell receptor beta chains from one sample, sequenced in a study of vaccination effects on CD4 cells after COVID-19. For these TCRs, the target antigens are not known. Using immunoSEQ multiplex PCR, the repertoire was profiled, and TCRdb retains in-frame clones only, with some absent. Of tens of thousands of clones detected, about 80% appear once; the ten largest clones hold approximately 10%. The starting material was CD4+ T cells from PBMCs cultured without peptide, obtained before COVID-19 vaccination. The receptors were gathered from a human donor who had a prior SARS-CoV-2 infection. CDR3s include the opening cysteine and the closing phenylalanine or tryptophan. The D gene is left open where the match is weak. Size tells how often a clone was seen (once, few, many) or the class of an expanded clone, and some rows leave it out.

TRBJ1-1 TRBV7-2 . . CASSQAGRAVGTEAFF TGTGCCAGCAGCCAGGCCGGGCGGGCCGTGGGGACTGAAGCTTTCTTT
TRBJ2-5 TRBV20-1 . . CSASRRGRETQYF TGCAGTGCTAGTAGGAGGGGGAGGGAGACCCAGTACTTC
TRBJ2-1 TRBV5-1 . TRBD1 CASSITGENEQFF TGCGCCAGCAGCATAACAGGGGAAAATGAGCAGTTCTTC
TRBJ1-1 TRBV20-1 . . CSASSRGTEAFF TGCAGTGCTAGTTCGAGGGGCACTGAAGCTTTCTTT
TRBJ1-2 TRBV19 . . CASSINRAPVTNYGYTF TGTGCCAGTAGTATTAATCGGGCACCTGTTACTAACTATGGCTACACCTTC
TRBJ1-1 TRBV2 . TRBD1 CASSGEGANTEAFF TGTGCCAGCAGTGGGGAGGGGGCAAACACTGAAGCTTTCTTT
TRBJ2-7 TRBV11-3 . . CASSGQFYEQYF TGTGCCAGCAGCGGACAGTTTTACGAGCAGTACTTC
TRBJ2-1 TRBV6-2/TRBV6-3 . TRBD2 CASSLLAGDYNEQFF TGTGCCAGCAGCCTACTAGCGGGGGATTACAATGAGCAGTTCTTC
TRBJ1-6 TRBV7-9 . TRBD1 CASSLTGGTYNSPLHF TGTGCCAGCAGCTTGACAGGGGGCACCTATAATTCACCCCTCCACTTT
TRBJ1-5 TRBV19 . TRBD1 CASSILGTGDGQPQHF TGTGCCAGTAGTATACTCGGGACAGGGGATGGTCAGCCCCAGCATTTT
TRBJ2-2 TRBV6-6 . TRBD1 CASSYARGQRTGELFF TGTGCCAGCAGTTACGCCAGGGGGCAGCGCACCGGGGAGCTGTTTTTT
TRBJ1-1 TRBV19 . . CASSLRARGNTEAFF TGTGCCAGTAGTCTCAGAGCCAGAGGGAACACTGAAGCTTTCTTT
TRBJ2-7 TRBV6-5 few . CASSSTGFSSYEQYF TGTGCCAGCAGTTCAACAGGGTTTTCCTCCTACGAGCAGTACTTC
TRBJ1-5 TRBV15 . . CATSRRQRNSNQPQHF TGTGCCACCAGCAGAAGACAGAGAAATAGCAATCAGCCCCAGCATTTT
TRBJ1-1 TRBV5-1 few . CASSLDWRRSLLNTEAFF TGCGCCAGCAGCTTGGATTGGAGACGGAGTCTCTTGAACACTGAAGCTTTCTTT
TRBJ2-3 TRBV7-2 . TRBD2 CASSLTSGRDTDTQYF TGTGCCAGCAGCTTAACTAGCGGGAGGGACACAGATACGCAGTATTTT
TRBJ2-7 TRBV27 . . CASSLSRAWSYEQYF TGTGCCAGCAGTTTAAGTCGGGCCTGGTCCTACGAGCAGTACTTC
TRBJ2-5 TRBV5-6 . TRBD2 CASSLVTAAGMETQYF TGTGCCAGCAGCTTGGTAACGGCAGCGGGAATGGAGACCCAGTACTTC
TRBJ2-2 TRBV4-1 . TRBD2 CASMIEGTNSAGELFF TGCGCCAGCATGATAGAGGGGACTAACAGCGCCGGGGAGCTGTTTTTT
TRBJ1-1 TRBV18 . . CASRGELNTEAFF TGTGCCAGCCGAGGGGAATTGAACACTGAAGCTTTCTTT
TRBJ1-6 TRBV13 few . CASSLQQGASPLHF TGTGCCAGCAGCTTACAACAGGGAGCTTCACCCCTCCACTTT
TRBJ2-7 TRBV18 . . CASSPLDSSEQYF TGTGCCAGCTCCCCCTTGGACAGCTCCGAGCAGTACTTC
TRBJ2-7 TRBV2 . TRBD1 CASSRTGLGEQYF TGTGCCAGCAGTCGGACAGGGTTGGGCGAGCAGTACTTC
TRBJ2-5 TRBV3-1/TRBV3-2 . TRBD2 CASSRSGNIGETQYF TGTGCCAGCAGCCGGAGCGGGAACATAGGGGAGACCCAGTACTTC
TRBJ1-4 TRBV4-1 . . CASSQRGGSEKLFF TGCGCCAGCAGCCAACGGGGGGGAAGTGAAAAACTGTTTTTT
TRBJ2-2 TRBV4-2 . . CASSQVAYRDSGELFF TGTGCCAGCAGCCAAGTCGCGTACAGGGACTCCGGGGAGCTGTTTTTT
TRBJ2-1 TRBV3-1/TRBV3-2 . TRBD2 CASSQRSGAGSGNEQFF TGTGCCAGCAGCCAACGCTCAGGAGCGGGATCCGGTAATGAGCAGTTCTTC
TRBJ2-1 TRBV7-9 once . CASSLGSSSHNEQFF TGTGCCAGCAGCTTAGGTTCTAGCAGTCACAATGAGCAGTTCTTC
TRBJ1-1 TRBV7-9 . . CASSPAPRQDYTEAFF TGTGCCAGCAGCCCCGCACCCAGACAGGATTACACTGAAGCTTTCTTT
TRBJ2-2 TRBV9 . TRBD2 CASSARLTGTSYQSGELFF TGTGCCAGCAGCGCCAGACTGACCGGGACTAGCTATCAATCGGGGGAGCTGTTTTTT
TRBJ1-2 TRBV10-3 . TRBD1 CAISPWADRGLRGYTF TGTGCCATCAGCCCATGGGCGGACAGGGGGCTTCGTGGCTACACCTTC
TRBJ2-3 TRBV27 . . CASSSRGTDTQYF TGTGCCAGCAGTTCCCGGGGCACAGATACGCAGTATTTT
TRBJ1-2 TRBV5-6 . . CASSWGMDGYTF TGTGCCAGCAGCTGGGGGATGGATGGCTACACCTTC
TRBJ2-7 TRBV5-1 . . CASSLVGPGDEQYF TGCGCCAGCAGCTTGGTGGGACCCGGGGACGAGCAGTACTTC
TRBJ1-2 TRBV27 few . CASSGDIGYGYTF TGTGCCAGCAGCGGAGACATAGGCTATGGCTACACCTTC
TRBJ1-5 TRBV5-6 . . CASSFGAKGNQPQHF TGTGCCAGCAGCTTTGGGGCGAAAGGCAATCAGCCCCAGCATTTT
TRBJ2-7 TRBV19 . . CASSIYRASYEQYF TGTGCCAGTAGTATTTACAGGGCGTCCTACGAGCAGTACTTC
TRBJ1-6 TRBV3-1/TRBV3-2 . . CASSQPKRPTYNSPLHF TGTGCCAGCAGCCAACCAAAGCGGCCAACCTATAATTCACCCCTCCACTTT
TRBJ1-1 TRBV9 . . CASSVLDAKSEAFF TGTGCCAGCAGCGTACTAGACGCGAAGTCGGAAGCTTTCTTT
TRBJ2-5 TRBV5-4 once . CASSRWEETQYF TGTGCCAGCAGCCGATGGGAAGAGACCCAGTACTTC
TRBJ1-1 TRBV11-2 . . CASRLLRGARAFF TGTGCCAGCAGGCTTCTAAGGGGGGCGCGAGCTTTCTTT
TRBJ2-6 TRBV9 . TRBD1 CASSVGTGAGANVLTF TGTGCCAGCAGCGTAGGAACAGGGGCTGGGGCCAACGTCCTGACTTTC
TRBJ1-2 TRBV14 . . CASSPGLQYGYTF TGTGCCAGCAGCCCGGGACTCCAATATGGCTACACCTTC